Here is one TCR beta chain with its context. The data are from a study of OX40 agonist ivuxolimab in advanced cancers. Study at large: Three patients responded partially, comprising one with hepatocellular carcinoma and two with cutaneous melanoma.

The ends were cut back, 3 bases at V and 1 base at J, with 9 bases in the middle. Looked up from germline, CDR1 is SGHNT and CDR2 is YENEEA. The CDR3 consists of 14 residues. Using immunoSEQ multiplex PCR, the repertoire was profiled, and TCRdb retains in-frame clones only, with some absent. The repertoire holds approximately 44,000 clones, more than 75% seen once, with more than 10% in the top ten. The chain recombines TRBV11-3 with TRBJ2-5; D is unresolved. The sequences come from CD4+ or CD8+ T cells sorted from blood, collected in a trial of the OX40 agonist ivuxolimab. The TCR originated in an adult with an advanced solid tumor such as melanoma, head and neck, liver or kidney cancer. CDR3 in amino acids: CASSLVGIQETQYF. CDR3 nucleotides: TGTGCCAGCAGCTTGGTAGGGATCCAAGAGACCCAGTACTTC.